A single sample is the source of the 18 T cell receptor beta chains below, sequenced in a study of blood T cell repertoires in COVID-19 (dated by TCRdb to about 2020). Library preparation employed the immunoSEQ multiplex PCR assay. The table was pulled from immuneACCESS by TCRdb, which kept in-frame rearrangements only. Such tables lose some clones; where checked, under half of the loss comes from unresolved V genes, and the rest has no known cause. This sample lists roughly 250,000 clones; approximately 80% were detected once. Of the sample, around 7.8% falls within the top ten clones. What was sequenced was peripheral blood. These receptors were collected from a human donor in a cohort sampled during active COVID-19.

The rearrangement links TRBV11-2 to TRBJ1-2; D is unclear. Germline lookup yields CDR1 SGHAT and CDR2 FQNNGV. The ends were cut back, 6 bases at V and 4 bases at J, with 21 bases in the middle. The CDR3 runs 16 residues. The CDR3 loop reads CASSREFNPSGYGYTF. The CDR3 DNA is TGTGCCAGCAGTCGGGAATTCAACCCCTCGGGCTATGGCTACACCTTC.

The rearrangement joins TRBV5-1 to TRBJ1-1; D not certain. Germline CDR1 SGHRS, CDR2 YFSETQ. With 3 bases removed from V and 1 base from J, the gap between germline ends came to 10 bases. This CDR3 is built from 14 residues. The CDR3 reads CASSWQAGNTEAFF. CDR3 nucleotide sequence: TGCGCCAGCAGCTGGCAGGCCGGGAACACTGAAGCTTTCTTT.

This chain uses TRBV5-6 with TRBJ1-1, with TRBD1 as a possible D gene (5 bases). CDR1 is SGHDT, CDR2 YYEEEE, per germline. The CDR3 length is 15 residues. With 0 bases removed from V and 1 base from J, the gap between germline ends came to 10 bases. CDR3 DNA: TGTGCCAGCAGCTTGGTGGGGCAATCGAACACTGAAGCTTTCTTT. Encoded protein: CASSLVGQSNTEAFF.

This clone was seen just once. The chain carries TRBV15 and TRBJ2-1, with TRBD1 matching 8 bases. The CDR3 spans 17 residues. After removal of 1 base from V and 10 bases from J, the junction contained 15 bases not matched to a gene. Germline V CDR1 and CDR2: LNHNV, YYDKDF (reference sequence). The CDR3 bases are TGTGCCACCAGCAGAGGAGGTTTCAGGACAGGGATCTCAGAGCAGTTCTTC. Protein sequence: CATSRGGFRTGISEQFF.

The CDR3 reads CASSPAGRPNNEQFF. The DNA of the CDR3 is TGTGCCAGCAGCCCGGCGGGGAGGCCCAACAATGAGCAGTTCTTC. V is TRBV9 and J is TRBJ2-1; maybe TRBD2 (6 bases). V was cut by 4 bases and J by 5 bases, with 16 bases left in between. Germline V lookup: CDR1 SGDLS, CDR2 YYNGEE. The CDR3 contains 15 residues.

This clone has a single count. V usage is TRBV28 and J usage is TRBJ2-5; 8 bases fit TRBD1. V shed 6 bases and J 2 bases; nucleotides not matched to a gene: 8. The V gene's germline CDR1 is MDHEN and CDR2 SYDVKM. CDR3 length: 15 amino acids. This CDR3 is CASSTWTGRQETQYF. Written as DNA, the CDR3 is TGTGCCAGCAGCACGTGGACAGGGAGGCAAGAGACCCAGTACTTC.

V is TRBV19 and J is TRBJ2-7; TRBD1 matches 9 bases. The CDR3 has 15 residues. Per the germline V gene, CDR1 is LNHDA and CDR2 is SQIVND (reference sequence). V shed 4 bases, J shed 3 bases, and the junction held 7 bases outside the gene matches. CDR3 in DNA: TGTGCCAGTAGTAACTCCGGGACAGGGATCTACGAGCAGTACTTC. It translates to CASSNSGTGIYEQYF.

The chain has TRBV30 and TRBJ2-2; 10 bases match TRBD2. Germline CDR1 is GTSNPN and CDR2 is SVGIG (reference sequence). After removal of 2 bases from V and 6 bases from J, the junction contained 9 bases not matched to a gene. The CDR3 runs 16 residues. The CDR3 protein is CAWSSGLAGDSGELFF. The CDR3 DNA reads TGTGCCTGGAGTTCGGGGCTAGCGGGAGATTCCGGGGAGCTGTTTTTT. Complete variable domain (other parts from reference TRBV30 and TRBJ2-2): SQTIHQWPATLVQPVGSPLSLECTVEGTSNPNLYWYRQAAGRGLQLLFYSVGIGQISSEVPQNLSASRPQDRQFILSSKKLLLSDSGFYLCAWSSGLAGDSGELFFGEGSRLTVL.

The V and J genes are TRBV19 and TRBJ2-7; 7 bases are a match to TRBD1. After removal of 8 bases from V and 3 bases from J, the junction contained 10 bases not matched to a gene. This CDR3 spans 14 amino acids. The germline V gene encodes CDR1 LNHDA and CDR2 SQIVND (reference sequence). CDR3 DNA: TGTGCCAGTTCTCCCGGGACAGAGAGCTACGAGCAGTACTTC. It yields the protein CASSPGTESYEQYF.

V and J are TRBV28 and TRBJ1-3; TRBD1 matches 7 bases. V gave up 7 bases and J gave up 4 bases; unmatched junction bases: 10. Germline CDR1 MDHEN, CDR2 SYDVKM. This CDR3 is built from 15 residues. The CDR3 nucleotides are TGTGCCAGCACGCGGACAGGTCGTCGGGGAAACACCATATATTTT. The encoded protein is CASTRTGRRGNTIYF. Full variable domain (outside the CDR3, taken from reference TRBV28 and TRBJ1-3): DVKVTQSSRYLVKRTGEKVFLECVQDMDHENMFWYRQDPGLGLRLIYFSYDVKMKEKGDIPEGYSVSREKKERFSLILESASTNQTSMYLCASTRTGRRGNTIYFGEGSWLTVV.

This chain joins TRBV29-1 and TRBJ2-1; 12 positions match TRBD2. Germline V CDR1 and CDR2: SQVTM, ANQGSEA. The trim removed 2 bases at V and 6 bases at J, leaving 5 bases unmatched. There are 15 residues in the CDR3. In nucleotides, the CDR3 is TGCAGCGTTGAACGACTAGCGGGAGCGTTCAATGAGCAGTTCTTC. Translation gives CSVERLAGAFNEQFF.

The chain joins TRBV5-4 to TRBJ2-3, with 10 positions matching TRBD2. Unmatched junction bases numbered 7, after V lost 1 base and J lost 8 bases. CDR1 SGHNT and CDR2 YYREEE come from the germline V gene (reference sequence). The CDR3 runs to 15 residues. The DNA for the CDR3 is TGTGCCAGCAGCTTGACTAGCGGGATTGAAGCTACGCAGTATTTT. Translating it yields CASSLTSGIEATQYF. Combining the CDR3 with reference TRBV5-4 and TRBJ2-3 gives the whole variable domain ETGVTQSPTHLIKTRGQQVTLRCSSQSGHNTVSWYQQALGQGPQFIFQYYREEENGRGNFPPRFSGLQFPNYSSELNVNALELDDSALYLCASSLTSGIEATQYFGPGTRLTVL.

The CDR3 here is CASSLESSSYGYTF. The DNA of the CDR3 is TGCGCCAGCAGCTTGGAGTCAAGTAGCTATGGCTACACCTTC. The genes are TRBV5-1 and TRBJ1-2; D is uncertain. The V gene's germline CDR1 is SGHRS and CDR2 YFSETQ. CDR3 length: 14 amino acids. V lost 0 bases and J 4 bases, leaving 10 bases between the germline ends.

The rearrangement uses TRBV25-1 and TRBJ2-1, with TRBD2 matching over 8 bases. This CDR3 contains 15 residues. Germline CDR1 is MGHDK and CDR2 is SYGVNS. J was trimmed by 4 bases and V by 1 base; bases with no gene match: 3. CDR3 loop: CASSEFGGRYNEQFF. CDR3 in DNA: TGTGCCAGCAGTGAATTCGGCGGGAGGTACAATGAGCAGTTCTTC.

The rearrangement links TRBV6-5 to TRBJ1-1; possible D gene TRBD1, 5 bases. V lost 4 bases and J 3 bases, leaving 15 bases between the germline ends. CDR3 length: 15 amino acids. Germline CDR1 MNHEY, CDR2 SVGAGI. CDR3 nucleotides: TGTGCCAGCAGTTTGGGGGGTGGGCTTGACACTGAAGCTTTCTTT. Amino acid sequence: CASSLGGGLDTEAFF.

This clone was observed a few times. The chain uses TRBV27 and TRBJ2-1; weak D call: TRBD2 (5 bases). This CDR3 has 12 amino acids. The V end was cut by 6 bases, the J end by 6 bases, with 9 bases between. Germline V gene data show CDR1 as MNHEY and CDR2 as SMNVEV (reference sequence). The CDR3 DNA reads as TGTGCCAGCAGCGGACTGACCAATGAGCAGTTCTTC. Its translation: CASSGLTNEQFF.

The V gene is TRBV5-5, the J gene TRBJ1-4; 9 nucleotides line up with TRBD1. Germline CDR1 and CDR2: SGHKS and YYEKEE (reference sequence). The ends lost 3 bases at V and 7 bases at J; junction bases unmatched: 10. This CDR3 has 16 amino acids. CDR3 residues: CASSWKLGTGSEKLFF. DNA for the CDR3: TGTGCCAGCAGCTGGAAACTAGGGACAGGGAGTGAAAAACTGTTTTTT. The full variable domain, rest sourced from reference TRBV5-5 and TRBJ1-4, is DAGVTQSPTHLIKTRGQQVTLRCSPISGHKSVSWYQQVLGQGPQFIFQYYEKEERGRGNFPDRFSARQFPNYSSELNVNALLLGDSALYLCASSWKLGTGSEKLFFGSGTQLSVL.

The genes are TRBV7-9 and TRBJ2-3; 12 bases agree with TRBD2. The CDR3 runs to 15 residues. The V gene end was trimmed by 5 bases and the J gene end by 6 bases; junction bases not matched to a gene: 6. Germline V gene data show CDR1 as SEHNR and CDR2 as FQNEAQ (reference sequence). The CDR3 loop reads CASSLLLAGGDTQYF. For the CDR3, the DNA is TGTGCCAGCAGCCTATTACTAGCGGGGGGCGATACGCAGTATTTT. Full variable domain (missing parts from reference TRBV7-9 and TRBJ2-3): DTGVSQNPRHKITKRGQNVTFRCDPISEHNRLYWYRQTLGQGPEFLTYFQNEAQLEKSRLLSDRFSAERPKGSFSTLEIQRTEQGDSAMYLCASSLLLAGGDTQYFGPGTRLTVL.